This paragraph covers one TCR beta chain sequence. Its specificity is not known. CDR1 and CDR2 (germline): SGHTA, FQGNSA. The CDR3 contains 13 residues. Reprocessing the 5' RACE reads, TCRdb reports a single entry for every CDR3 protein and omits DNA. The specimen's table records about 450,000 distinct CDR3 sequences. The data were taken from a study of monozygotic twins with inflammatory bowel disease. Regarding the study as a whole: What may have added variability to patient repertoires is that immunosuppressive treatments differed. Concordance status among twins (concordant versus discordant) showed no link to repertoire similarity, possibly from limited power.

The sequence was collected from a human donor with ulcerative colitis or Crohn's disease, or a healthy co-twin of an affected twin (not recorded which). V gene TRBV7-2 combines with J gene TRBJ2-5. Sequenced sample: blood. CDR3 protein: CASSSLFGETQYF.